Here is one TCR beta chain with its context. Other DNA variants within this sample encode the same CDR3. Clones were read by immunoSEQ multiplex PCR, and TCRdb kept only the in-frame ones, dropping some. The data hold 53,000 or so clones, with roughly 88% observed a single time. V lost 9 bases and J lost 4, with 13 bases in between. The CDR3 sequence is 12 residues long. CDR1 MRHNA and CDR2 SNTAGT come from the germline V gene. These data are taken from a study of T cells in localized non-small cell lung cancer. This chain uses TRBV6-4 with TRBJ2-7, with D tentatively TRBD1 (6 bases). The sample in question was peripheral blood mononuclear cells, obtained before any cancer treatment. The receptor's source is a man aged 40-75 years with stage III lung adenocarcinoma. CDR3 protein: CASKTGDYEQYF. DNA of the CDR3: TGTGCCAGTAAGACAGGAGATTACGAGCAGTACTTC.